Sequencing of this T cell receptor (beta chain) was carried out in a study of shared clonotypes between healthy human individuals (dated by TCRdb to 2018 to 2021). Describing the broader study: The cohort comprised two women and three men aged 18 to 49 years. For each donor, CD4 naive and CD4 memory were each run on three plates, CD8 naive on two plates, and CD8 memory on one plate. To estimate repertoire size and how much clonotypes are shared between individuals, the study performed deep sequencing of blood TCR repertoires from 4 to 6 healthy adults. To increase sequencing depth and limit assay-specific biases, different laboratories used diverse techniques to prepare libraries and sequence TCR repertoires. Each donor's leukapheresis produced roughly between roughly 0.9 and 8.9 billion PBMCs.

Using the deep immunoSEQ assay, TCR CDR3 regions were amplified from genomic DNA by multiplex PCR. Extracted genomic DNA from each cell subset was distributed evenly across all wells of several immunoSEQ 96-well plates, and each plate was treated as a replicate. For sorted subsets, each replicate PCR was loaded with roughly 190 ng genomic DNA, equivalent to 25,000 to 35,000 T cell genomes. Purified libraries were quantified with a Qubit 3.0 fluorometer, sized on a Bioanalyzer 2100, and re-quantified with the KAPA Library Quantification kit. A separate single-read 150-cycle Illumina NextSeq 550 flow cell was used to sequence each immunoSEQ 96-well plate. The study's own analysis went as follows. Because the immunoSEQ output held only junctional sequences and lacked quality scores, the filtering could not match the filtering applied to full-length reads. To assign V/J genes and CDR3, sequences were annotated against IMGT germline references using PyIR, a Python wrapper for IgBLAST v1.9. Any read was removed if the V/J assignment was weak (E-value above 1e-6), the CDR3 was missing, or the read contained stop codons, out-of-frame junctions, or ambiguous translated residues. V3J clonotypes were defined as sequences sharing the same inferred V gene, J gene, and CDR3 amino acid sequence. Percentage overlap between repertoires was computed as shared unique clonotypes divided by the size of the smaller repertoire. Three approaches were used to assess repertoire richness: RTK rarefaction, the Chao1 estimator, and Recon v2.1 estimates of unobserved clonotypes. Generation probabilities were computed with OLGA for all TCRbeta clonotypes obtained by the gDNA method from several donors. TCRdb obtained this table from immuneACCESS and retained in-frame rearrangements with V and J assigned. These tables miss some clones; where compared with another copy, unresolved V genes account for less than half of the shortfall, and the remainder is unexplained. V, J and clone size reflect that table, while D and trimming were determined from the DNA. The sample table lists around 1,000,000 clones, 77% of them with a count of one. Approximately 0.9% of the sample is taken by the ten largest.

A remark on this clone: This clone's antigen is unknown. No quality values exist for individual bases; no much larger clone is one base distant.

The CDR3, cysteine through phenylalanine, is 12 amino acids long. Only CDR3 DNA remains: 36 bases, in frame from the first base. For CDR1 and CDR2, the germline V gene (reference sequence) lists SGHKS and YYEKEE. Trimming removed 5 bases from V and 7 bases from J, leaving 9 bases between the germline ends. The donors were healthy, HIV-negative adults with no recently reported acute infections or vaccinations. Every donor was a Caucasian adult residing in Nashville, Tennessee, USA. CD4+ T cells were enriched through magnetic negative selection, after which naive cells were positively selected on CD45RA and the remaining negative fraction served as the memory subset. Blood was collected by leukapheresis, and PBMCs were isolated by Ficoll-Histopaque density gradient centrifugation and then cryopreserved in liquid nitrogen vapor phase. Purity and quantity of every magnetically sorted T cell population were checked by analytical flow cytometry. Genomic DNA was isolated from every sorted fraction and measured by UV absorbance on a Nanodrop 2000c.

Summary of the overall study and its limitations: When several donors were compared, the shared fraction of clonotypes was 5% to 6.5% for naive CD4, approximately 3.5% for naive CD8, 2% to 2.5% for memory CD4, and 0.3% to 0.5% for memory CD8. Rarefaction of sorted-subset datasets indicated incomplete sequencing despite the large sequencing depth. Sampling was restricted to blood, and TCR repertoires in tissue are likely to differ from TCR repertoires in blood. Based on pairwise subsampling, the degree of clonotype sharing among donors was expected to be affected by sequencing depth. Higher generation probabilities were observed for clonotypes shared by all four sorted-subset donors than for non-shared clonotypes. Estimated clonotype richness was generally larger for naive than for memory subsets. Because the study included only a small number of donors, the genetic and exposure-history diversity represented was limited.

The receptor chain draws on TRBV5-5 and TRBJ1-4; a confident D gene designation cannot be given. Sample: memory CD4+ T cells from PBMCs. This specimen's cell subset or site label, per the study, means: CD45RA-negative fraction. The source is a man between 18 and 35 years old in good health. Some clones in this sample may be carry-over from other donors' samples. CDR3 loop: CASRRAFEKLFF. The nucleotide sequence reads TGTGCCAGCAGGAGAGCCTTTGAAAAACTGTTTTTT.